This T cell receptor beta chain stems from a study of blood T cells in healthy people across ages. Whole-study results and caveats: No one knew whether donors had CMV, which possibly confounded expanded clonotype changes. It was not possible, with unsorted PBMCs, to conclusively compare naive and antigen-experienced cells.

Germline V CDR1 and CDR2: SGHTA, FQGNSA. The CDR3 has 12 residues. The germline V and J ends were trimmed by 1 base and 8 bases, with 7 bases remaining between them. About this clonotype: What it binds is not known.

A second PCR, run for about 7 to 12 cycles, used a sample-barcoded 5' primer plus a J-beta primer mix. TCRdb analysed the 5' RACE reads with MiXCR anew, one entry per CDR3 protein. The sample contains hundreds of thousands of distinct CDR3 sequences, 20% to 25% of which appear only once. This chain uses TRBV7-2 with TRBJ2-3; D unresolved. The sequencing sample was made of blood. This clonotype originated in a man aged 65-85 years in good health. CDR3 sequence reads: CASSLGASTQYF. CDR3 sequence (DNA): TGTGCCAGCAGCTTAGGGGCAAGTACGCAGTATTTT.